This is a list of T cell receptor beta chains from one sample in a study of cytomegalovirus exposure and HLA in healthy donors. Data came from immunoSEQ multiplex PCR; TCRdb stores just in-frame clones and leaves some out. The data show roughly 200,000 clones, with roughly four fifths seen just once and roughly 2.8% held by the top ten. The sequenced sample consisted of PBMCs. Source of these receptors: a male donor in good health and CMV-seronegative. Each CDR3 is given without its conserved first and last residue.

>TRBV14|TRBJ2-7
ASSQVGGRVEQY
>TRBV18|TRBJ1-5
ASSPTSGKSNQPQH
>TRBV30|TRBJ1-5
AWSDGTTPQH
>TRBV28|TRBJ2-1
ASSLLAGGGGQF
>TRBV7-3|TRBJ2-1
ASNLDSGRYNEQF
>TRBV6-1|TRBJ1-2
ASRLDRGNYGYT
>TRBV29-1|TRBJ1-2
SAQPGGNYGYT
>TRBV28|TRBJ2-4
ASRSDRGSAKNIQY
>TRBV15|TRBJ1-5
ATGLPRDSNQPQH
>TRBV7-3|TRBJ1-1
ASSFGNTEAF
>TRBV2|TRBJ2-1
ASSDDSYNEQF
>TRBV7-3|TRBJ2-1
ASSPEAYNEQF
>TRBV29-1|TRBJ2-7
SVGEGLYEQY
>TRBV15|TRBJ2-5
ATSREGQGTQETQY
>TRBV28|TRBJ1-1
ASSPTSTEAF
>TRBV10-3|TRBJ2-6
AINAGELSGANVLT
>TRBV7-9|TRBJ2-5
ASSSSPVRDETQY
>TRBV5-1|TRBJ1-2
ASSLEQGARPGYT
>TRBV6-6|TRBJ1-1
ASRSDYTEAF
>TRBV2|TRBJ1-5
ASSWTGAVQPQH
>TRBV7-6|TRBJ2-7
ASSLGTSGIYEQY
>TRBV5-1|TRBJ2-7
ASSLVGQFNEQY
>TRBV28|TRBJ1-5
ASSSINQPQH
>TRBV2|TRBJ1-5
ASSQDRNSNQPQH
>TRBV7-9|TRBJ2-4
ASSPTGQEINIQY
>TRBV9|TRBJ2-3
ASTPTSGIGNTQY
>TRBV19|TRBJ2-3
ASRMGATSSTDTQY
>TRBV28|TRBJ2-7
ASSLFGTSGRTSYEQY
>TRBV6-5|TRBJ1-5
ASRHRGKNQPQH
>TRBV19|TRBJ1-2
ASSSDSTNYGYT
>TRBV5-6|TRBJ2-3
ASGLTDTQY
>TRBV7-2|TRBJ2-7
ASIRTSGGYEQY
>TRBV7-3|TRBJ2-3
ASSFSSGTDTQY
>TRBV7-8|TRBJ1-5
ASSLEEEQPQH
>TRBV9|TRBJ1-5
ASSVSGGQPQH
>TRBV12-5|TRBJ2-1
ASSRRGGISYNEQF
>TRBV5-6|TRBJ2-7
ASSPLTGGLPYEQY
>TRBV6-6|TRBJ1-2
ASSRDGGYT
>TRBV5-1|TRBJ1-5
ASSPAGLQPQH
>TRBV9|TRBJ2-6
ASSARLAGGHSGANVLT
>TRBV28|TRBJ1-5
ASSFKGSYSNQPQH
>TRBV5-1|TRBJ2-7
ASSLDRVYEQY
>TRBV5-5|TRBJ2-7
ASSHLAEEQY
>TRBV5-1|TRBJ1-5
ASSSLGGSNQPQH
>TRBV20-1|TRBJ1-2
SVVTWGYT
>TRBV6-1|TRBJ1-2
ASNSRTIINYGYT
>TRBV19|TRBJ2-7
ASSNTYEQY
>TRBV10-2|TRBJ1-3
ASRWDISSGNTIY
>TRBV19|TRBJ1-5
ASSISSQGTGGEPQH
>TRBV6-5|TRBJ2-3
ASSYSNGGADTQY
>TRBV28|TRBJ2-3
ASSLIDTQY
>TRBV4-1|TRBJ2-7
ASSQGQPDRGEQY
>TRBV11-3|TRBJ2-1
ASSTLTSGSSYNEQF
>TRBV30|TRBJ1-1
AWTRREGAAF